This is a list of T cell receptor beta chains from one sample in a study of OX40 agonist ivuxolimab in advanced cancers. The protocol was immunoSEQ multiplex PCR, while the TCRdb copy is restricted to in-frame clones and leaves out a portion. The table shows over 35,000 clones, with 82% occurring only once. Sequenced material: CD4+ or CD8+ T cells sorted from blood, taken in a trial of the OX40 agonist ivuxolimab. Receptor source: an adult with an advanced solid tumor such as melanoma, head and neck, liver or kidney cancer. The conserved cysteine and the conserved F or W are not part of the CDR3 here. A D gene is named only where the DNA matches it firmly.

d_call cdr3_length v_call cdr3_aa
TRBD1 18 TRBV9 ASSGPPRGLILPSTDTQY
TRBD1 16 TRBV18 ASSPGTGGPIANYGYT
. 19 TRBV21-1 ASSKALSGLSETKRTDTQY
. 14 TRBV4-3 ASSQAGSGNTGELF
. 13 TRBV5-1 ASSLGSTSYNEQF
. 12 TRBV4-1 ASSQGQLNTEAF
TRBD1 15 TRBV11-2 ASSDSDRGLHRYGYT
. 12 TRBV4-3 ASSQDLFNQPQH
. 12 TRBV6-1 ASSEGGLGEKLF
. 13 TRBV5-5 ASSSLQGLSYEQY
TRBD1 11 TRBV6-1 ASSMTGIHEQF
. 14 TRBV5-4 ASRRGPESSGNTIY
. 12 TRBV5-1 ASSTDGPQETQY
. 13 TRBV7-9 ASSLPSFGKNIQY
TRBD1 13 TRBV28 ASSPRDRVSGELF
TRBD2 15 TRBV4-3 ASSQDTGGASLDTQY
. 12 TRBV10-3 AISLGGSGNTIY
. 13 TRBV19 ATTPSYPPTDTQY
. 12 TRBV7-3 ASSSGQGNTEAF
. 10 TRBV25-1 ASSEGRNTIY
. 13 TRBV7-2 ASSFVSGREYGYT
. 12 TRBV11-2 ASSFGDGLGTQY